The 3 T cell receptor beta chains below were found in one sample sequenced in a study of Ad26.COV2.S vaccination and SARS-CoV-2 variants. Data came from immunoSEQ multiplex PCR; TCRdb stores just in-frame clones and leaves some out. The sample carries 40,000 to 55,000 clones, about 80% recorded once. Sequencing was performed on peripheral blood, taken after recovery from COVID-19. The receptors were gathered from a human donor who had recovered from COVID-19.

V is TRBV2 and J is TRBJ2-1; D is perhaps TRBD1 (5 bases). With 5 bases removed from V and 7 bases from J, the gap between germline ends came to 15 bases. This CDR3 spans 14 amino acids. The germline gives CDR1 SNHLY, CDR2 FYNNEI. CDR3 DNA: TGTGCCAGCAGTAGTCAGGGTCGTGGTAATGAGCAGTTCTTC. Protein: CASSSQGRGNEQFF.

At least ten counts were recorded for this clone. V is TRBV24-1 and J is TRBJ2-6; D is unclear. The CDR3 covers 16 residues. The germline V gene encodes CDR1 KGHDR and CDR2 SFDVKD. The V end was cut by 3 bases, the J end by 1 base, with 9 bases between. The CDR3 DNA reads TGTGCCACCAGTGATAGAAGGGCATCTGGGGCCAACGTCCTGACTTTC. The encoded protein is CATSDRRASGANVLTF.

The J gene is TRBJ1-5, the V gene TRBV10-2; no reliable D call. V lost 3 bases and J lost 0, with 6 bases in between. Germline CDR1 WSHSY, CDR2 SAAADI. The CDR3 length is 14 residues. The CDR3 DNA reads as TGCGCCAGCAGTGATCCTAATAGCAATCAGCCCCAGCATTTT. Amino acids: CASSDPNSNQPQHF.